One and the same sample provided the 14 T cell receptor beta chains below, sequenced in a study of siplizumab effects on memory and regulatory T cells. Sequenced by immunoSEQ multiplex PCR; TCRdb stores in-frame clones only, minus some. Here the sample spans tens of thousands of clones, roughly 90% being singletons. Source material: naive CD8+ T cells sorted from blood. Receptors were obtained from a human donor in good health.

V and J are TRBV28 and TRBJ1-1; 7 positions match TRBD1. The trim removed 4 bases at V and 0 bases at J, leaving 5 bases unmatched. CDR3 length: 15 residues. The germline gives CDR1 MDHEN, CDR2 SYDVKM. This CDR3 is CASSYQGGMNTEAFF. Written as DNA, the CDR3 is TGTGCCAGCAGTTATCAGGGGGGTATGAACACTGAAGCTTTCTTT.

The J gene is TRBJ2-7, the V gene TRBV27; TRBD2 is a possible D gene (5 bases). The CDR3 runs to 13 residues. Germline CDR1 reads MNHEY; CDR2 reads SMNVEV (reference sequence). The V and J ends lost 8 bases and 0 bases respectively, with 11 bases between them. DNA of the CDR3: TGTGCCAGCGGCCCGGAGGACTCCTACGAGCAGTACTTC. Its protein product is CASGPEDSYEQYF.

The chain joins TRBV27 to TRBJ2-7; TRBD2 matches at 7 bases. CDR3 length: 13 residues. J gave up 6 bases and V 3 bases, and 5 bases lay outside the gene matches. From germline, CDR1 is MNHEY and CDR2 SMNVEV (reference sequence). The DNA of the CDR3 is TGTGCCAGCAGTTTCGGGGGGAGTGGCGAGCAGTACTTC. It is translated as CASSFGGSGEQYF.

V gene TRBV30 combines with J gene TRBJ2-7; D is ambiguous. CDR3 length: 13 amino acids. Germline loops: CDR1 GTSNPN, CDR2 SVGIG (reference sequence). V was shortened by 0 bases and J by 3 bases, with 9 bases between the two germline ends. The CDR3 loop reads CAWSVGISYEQYF. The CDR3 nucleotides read TGTGCCTGGAGTGTTGGGATTAGCTACGAGCAGTACTTC.

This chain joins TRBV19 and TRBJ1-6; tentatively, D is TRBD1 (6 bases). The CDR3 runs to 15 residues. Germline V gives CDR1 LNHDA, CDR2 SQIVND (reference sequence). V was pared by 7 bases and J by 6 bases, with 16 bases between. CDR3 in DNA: TGTGCCAGTAAAAGAGTAGGAGGGGGTAATTCACCCCTCCACTTT. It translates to CASKRVGGGNSPLHF.

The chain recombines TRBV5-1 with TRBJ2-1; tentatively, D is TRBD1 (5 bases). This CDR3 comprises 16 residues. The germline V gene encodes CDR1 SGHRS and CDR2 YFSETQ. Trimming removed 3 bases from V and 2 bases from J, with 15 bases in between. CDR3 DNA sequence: TGCGCCAGCAGCTCAGACACAGGTTTGACCTACAATGAGCAGTTCTTC. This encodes CASSSDTGLTYNEQFF.

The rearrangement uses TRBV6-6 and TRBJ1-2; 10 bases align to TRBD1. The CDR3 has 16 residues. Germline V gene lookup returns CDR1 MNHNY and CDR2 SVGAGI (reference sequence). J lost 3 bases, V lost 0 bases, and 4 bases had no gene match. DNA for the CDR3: TGTGCCAGCAGTTACTCGAGACAGGGGGCGGACTATGGCTACACCTTC. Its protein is CASSYSRQGADYGYTF.

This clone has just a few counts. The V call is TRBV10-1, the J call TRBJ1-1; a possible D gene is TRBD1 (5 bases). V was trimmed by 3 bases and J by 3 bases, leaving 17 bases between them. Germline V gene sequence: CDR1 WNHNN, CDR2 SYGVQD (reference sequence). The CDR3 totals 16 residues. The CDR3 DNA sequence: TGCGCCAGCAGTGACAATACCGGGACCGGGGACACTGAAGCTTTCTTT. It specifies CASSDNTGTGDTEAFF.

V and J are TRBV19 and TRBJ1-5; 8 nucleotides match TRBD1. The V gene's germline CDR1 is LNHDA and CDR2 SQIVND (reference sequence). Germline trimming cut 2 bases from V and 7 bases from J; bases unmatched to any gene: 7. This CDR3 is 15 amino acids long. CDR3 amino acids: CASSILGQGVQPQHF. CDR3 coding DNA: TGTGCCAGTAGTATATTAGGACAGGGTGTGCAGCCCCAGCATTTT.

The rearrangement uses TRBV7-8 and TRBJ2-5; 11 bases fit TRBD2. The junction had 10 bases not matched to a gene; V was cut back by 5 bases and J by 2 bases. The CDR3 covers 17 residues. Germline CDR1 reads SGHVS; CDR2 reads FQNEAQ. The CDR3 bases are TGTGCCAGCAGCCGAGCCCCGACTAGCGGGGATCAAGAGACCCAGTACTTC. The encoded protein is CASSRAPTSGDQETQYF. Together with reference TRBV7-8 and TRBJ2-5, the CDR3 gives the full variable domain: GAGVSQSPRYKVAKRGQDVALRCDPISGHVSLFWYQQALGQGPEFLTYFQNEAQLDKSGLPSDRFFAERPEGSVSTLKIQRTQQEDSAVYLCASSRAPTSGDQETQYFGPGTRLLVL.

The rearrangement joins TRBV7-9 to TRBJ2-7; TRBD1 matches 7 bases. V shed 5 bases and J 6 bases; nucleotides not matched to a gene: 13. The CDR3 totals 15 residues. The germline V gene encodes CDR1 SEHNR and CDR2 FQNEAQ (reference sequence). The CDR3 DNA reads TGTGCCAGCAGCGATCTAACCTCGACAGGGCCCGAGCAGTACTTC. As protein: CASSDLTSTGPEQYF. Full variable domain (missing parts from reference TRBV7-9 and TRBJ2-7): DTGVSQNPRHKITKRGQNVTFRCDPISEHNRLYWYRQTLGQGPEFLTYFQNEAQLEKSRLLSDRFSAERPKGSFSTLEIQRTEQGDSAMYLCASSDLTSTGPEQYFGPGTRLTVT.

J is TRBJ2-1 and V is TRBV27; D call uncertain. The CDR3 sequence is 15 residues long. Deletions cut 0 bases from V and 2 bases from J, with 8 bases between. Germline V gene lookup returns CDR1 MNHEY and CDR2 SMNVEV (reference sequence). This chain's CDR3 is CASSLSAGTYNEQFF. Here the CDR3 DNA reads TGTGCCAGCAGTTTATCGGCAGGAACCTACAATGAGCAGTTCTTC.

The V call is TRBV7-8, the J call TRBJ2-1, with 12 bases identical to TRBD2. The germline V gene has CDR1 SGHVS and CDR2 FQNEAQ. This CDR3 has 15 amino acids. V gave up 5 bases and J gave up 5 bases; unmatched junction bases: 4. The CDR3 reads CASSPWTSGNNEQFF. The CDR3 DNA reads TGTGCCAGCAGCCCTTGGACTAGCGGGAACAATGAGCAGTTCTTC.

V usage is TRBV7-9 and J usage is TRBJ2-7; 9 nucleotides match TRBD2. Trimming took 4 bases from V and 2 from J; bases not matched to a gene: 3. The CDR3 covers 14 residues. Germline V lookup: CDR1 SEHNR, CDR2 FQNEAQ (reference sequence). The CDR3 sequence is CASSWTSVTYEQYF. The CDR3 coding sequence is TGTGCCAGCAGCTGGACTAGCGTGACCTACGAGCAGTACTTC.